Each of the 18 T cell receptor beta chains below was sequenced from the same sample in a study of T cells expressing NK-cell markers (dated by TCRdb to the early 2020s). Receptor amplification or capture employed 5' RACE. Reads for this sample came from an Illumina HiSeq 2000. After reprocessing by TCRdb, each CDR3 protein sequence is one entry, and no DNA is given. The table for this sample records about 160,000 distinct CDR3 sequences. The top ten hold approximately 17% of the sample. Material for sequencing was blood T cells: a sorted CD56 or NKG2C T cell subset, CD4+ or CD8+ T cells, or bulk PBMC T cells (not recorded which). Receptor source: a woman aged 18 to 75 in good health.

This chain connects TRBV7-9 to TRBJ2-7; TCRdb's D call, TRBD2, is unchecked because there is no DNA. The germline V gene has CDR1 SEHNR and CDR2 FQNEAQ (reference sequence). The CDR3 extends over 16 amino acids. The CDR3 sequence: CASSRLLAGGSYEQYF. Complete variable domain (other parts from reference TRBV7-9 and TRBJ2-7): DTGVSQNPRHKITKRGQNVTFRCDPISEHNRLYWYRQTLGQGPEFLTYFQNEAQLEKSRLLSDRFSAERPKGSFSTLEIQRTEQGDSAMYLCASSRLLAGGSYEQYFGPGTRLTVT.

The chain employs TRBV20-1 and TRBJ1-1; the TRBD1 assignment by TCRdb is unverifiable without DNA. CDR3 length equals 15 residues. Germline CDR1 and CDR2: DFQATT and SNEGSKA (reference sequence). CDR3 amino acids: CSAAIPRTVNTEAFF.

This sequence joins TRBV14 and TRBJ1-1. The CDR3 is made up of 14 amino acids. Germline CDR1 and CDR2: SGHDN and FVKESK. The CDR3: CASSLQMRNTEAFF.

V is TRBV20-1 and J is TRBJ2-7; the D gene TCRdb calls, TRBD2, cannot be checked with no DNA. Germline assignment: CDR1 DFQATT and CDR2 SNEGSKA (reference sequence). CDR3 size: 16 residues. The chain's CDR3 is CSAPLRGAGEESEQYF.

This chain connects TRBV4-1 to TRBJ1-4. The CDR3 loop spans 15 amino acids. Germline assignment: CDR1 MGHRA and CDR2 YSYEKL. CDR3 amino acids: CASSHVYAPNEKLFF.

The chain uses TRBV10-3 and TRBJ2-7. The V gene's germline CDR1 is ENHRY and CDR2 SYGVKD. This CDR3 spans 13 amino acids. The CDR3 loop reads CAISTWEGYEQYF.

This rearrangement joins TRBV20-1 to TRBJ2-5. The CDR3 totals 13 residues. The germline CDR1 and CDR2 sequences are DFQATT and SNEGSKA (reference sequence). CDR3 in amino acids: CSVLQISQETQYF.

The chain uses TRBV5-1 and TRBJ1-6. CDR1 and CDR2 (germline): SGHRS, YFSETQ. There are 15 residues in the CDR3. The CDR3 reads CASSSRETYNSPLHF.

The chain uses TRBV5-1 and TRBJ2-7. The V gene's germline CDR1 is SGHRS and CDR2 YFSETQ. The CDR3 sequence is 13 residues long. CDR3 amino acids: CASSLEVGYEQYF.

CDR3 amino acids: CASSLRYNEQFF. The chain combines TRBV7-2 with TRBJ2-1. The CDR3 runs 12 residues. Germline V gene lookup returns CDR1 SGHTA and CDR2 FQGNSA.

The chain employs TRBV5-1 and TRBJ1-2; TCRdb selects TRBD1, and the lack of DNA leaves this call unchecked. CDR3 length equals 12 residues. Germline V gene sequence: CDR1 SGHRS, CDR2 YFSETQ. CDR3 sequence reads: CASSDPGAGYTF.

The chain links TRBV9 to TRBJ2-3; TCRdb indicates TRBD1, and absent DNA this call remains unverified. Germline CDR1 is SGDLS and CDR2 is YYNGEE. The CDR3 loop spans 17 amino acids. This CDR3 reads CASSVDPGQTLTDTQYF.

The gene calls are TRBV28 and TRBJ2-7; lacking DNA, the TRBD1 call made by TCRdb goes unchecked. In germline, CDR1 is MDHEN, CDR2 SYDVKM. CDR3 size: 17 residues. CDR3 loop: CASSTQLTGYRLYEQYF.

The chain combines TRBV5-5 with TRBJ2-7; the D gene TCRdb calls, TRBD1, cannot be checked with no DNA. This CDR3 contains 14 residues. From germline, CDR1 is SGHKS and CDR2 YYEKEE (reference sequence). The CDR3 loop is CASSPRDTRYEQYF.

V is TRBV28 and J is TRBJ1-1; TCRdb returns TRBD1, unconfirmable since there is no DNA. Germline V gene data show CDR1 as MDHEN and CDR2 as SYDVKM. This CDR3 is built from 13 residues. CDR3 sequence reads: CASSDRGTSEAFF.

The V call is TRBV5-1, the J call TRBJ1-2; TCRdb's D gene call, TRBD1, goes unchecked for lack of DNA. The germline gives CDR1 SGHRS, CDR2 YFSETQ. This CDR3 is 14 amino acids long. CDR3 sequence: CASSVTGGLYGYTF.

This chain uses TRBV24-1 with TRBJ1-5; the D call from TCRdb, TRBD1, cannot be confirmed without DNA. This CDR3 has 14 residues. The germline CDR1 and CDR2 sequences are KGHDR and SFDVKD. CDR3 sequence reads: CATSLGDSDQPQHF.

The V gene is TRBV5-1, the J gene TRBJ2-5; the TCRdb call, TRBD2, lacks DNA for checking. This CDR3 region has 16 residues. CDR1 is SGHRS, CDR2 YFSETQ, per germline. The CDR3 sequence: CASSQGLAGRQETQYF.